The clone carrying this TCR beta chain showed up just a few times. This sample is drawn from a study of blood T cell repertoires in COVID-19. Study information: In each case, the material was cDNA or gDNA derived from T cells, B-cell-depleted T cells, or PBMCs.

How the authors handled the data: Amplification from reference gene primers served as the basis for estimated nucleated cell counts. Libraries were prepared by immunoSEQ multiplex PCR; TCRdb keeps only in-frame clonotypes and omits some of them. The V and J calls and clone size are taken from that table; D and trimming were inferred from the DNA. The profile shows roughly 500,000 clones, roughly nine tenths of them singletons. Enrolled during active infection, Seattle patients were then followed longitudinally. Trimming pared 8 bases from V and 6 bases from J, leaving 14 bases between. Germline CDR1 reads WSHSY; CDR2 reads SAAADI. This CDR3 comprises 12 residues.

The sequenced sample consisted of peripheral blood. The V call is TRBV10-2, the J call TRBJ2-7; D is possibly TRBD1 (7 bases). The receptor's source is a man aged 18 to 30 with COVID-19, enrolled during active disease. The CDR3 region is CASGGTDPEQYF. CDR3 nucleotide sequence: TGCGCCAGCGGCGGGACAGACCCCGAGCAGTACTTC.